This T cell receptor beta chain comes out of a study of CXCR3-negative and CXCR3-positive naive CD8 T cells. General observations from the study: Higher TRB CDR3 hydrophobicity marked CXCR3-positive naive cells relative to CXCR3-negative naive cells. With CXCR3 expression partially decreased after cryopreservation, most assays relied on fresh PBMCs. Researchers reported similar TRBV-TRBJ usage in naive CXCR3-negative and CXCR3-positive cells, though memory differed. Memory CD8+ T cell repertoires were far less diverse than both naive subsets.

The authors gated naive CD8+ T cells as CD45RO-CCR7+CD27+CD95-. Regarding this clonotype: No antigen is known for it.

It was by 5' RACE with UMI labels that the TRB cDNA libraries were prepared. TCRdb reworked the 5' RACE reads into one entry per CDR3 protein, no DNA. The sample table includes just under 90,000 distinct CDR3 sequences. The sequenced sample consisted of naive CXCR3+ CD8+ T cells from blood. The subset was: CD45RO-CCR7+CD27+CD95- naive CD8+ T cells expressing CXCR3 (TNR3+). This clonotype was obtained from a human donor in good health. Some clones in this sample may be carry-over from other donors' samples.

CDR3 region: CSVEEGLQETQYF. The V and J genes are TRBV29-1 and TRBJ2-5; the TCRdb call, TRBD2, lacks DNA for checking. Germline V gene data show CDR1 as SQVTM and CDR2 as ANQGSEA. CDR3 length equals 13 residues.